This TCR beta chain derives from a study of T-cell memory formation after mild COVID-19. Across the whole study: Among the donors, TCR clusters were largely specific to each donor.

TCR alpha and TCR beta cDNA libraries carrying sample barcodes and UMIs came from 5'RACE with constant-segment primers. TCRdb fed the 5' RACE reads into MiXCR, producing one record per CDR3 protein. The repertoire holds 350,000 to 500,000 distinct CDR3 sequences, with 20% to 30% as singletons. Germline V lookup: CDR1 SNHLY, CDR2 FYNNEI. The junction had 6 bases not matched to a gene; V was cut back by 1 base and J by 8 bases. The CDR3 has 16 amino acids. The study, taken as a whole, reports: Chiefly within CM and EM were the contracting CD4+ clones; CD8+ ones were within EMRA. What remained unconfirmed was the SARS-CoV-2 specificity of second-wave clones peaking on day 37.

This clonotype was detected only a few times. Its antigen is unknown. This TCR came from an adult woman who had mild COVID-19 (a few samples of this study predate the infection). Cell type and time point are not known. Sequencing input: PBMCs or a T cell subset sorted from them (not recorded which). V usage is TRBV2 and J usage is TRBJ2-3; the match to TRBD2 covers 13 bases. CDR3 sequence: CASSEGTSGRGVTQYF. The DNA of the CDR3 is TGTGCCAGCAGTGAAGGGACTAGCGGGAGAGGGGTTACGCAGTATTTT.